This T cell receptor (beta chain) was documented in a study of T cell repertoires in cytomegalovirus infection. MiXCR, applied by TCRdb to the reads, yields one record per CDR3 protein. The sample records about 46,000 distinct CDR3 sequences, 20% to 25% being singletons. The CDR3 runs to 18 residues. Per germline, CDR1 MGHRA and CDR2 YSYEKL. V dropped 3 bases and J dropped 1 base, with 16 bases sitting between them. This clonotype was observed a few times. Its matching antigen is unknown. The rearrangement uses TRBV4-1 and TRBJ1-6; no clear D gene. This receptor was obtained from a human donor in good health (CMV status not recorded). Some clones in this sample may be carry-over from other donors' samples. Sequencing was carried out using PBMCs, sequenced either directly or after in vitro stimulation (not recorded which). CDR3 sequence: CASSQGGGRLSYNSPLHF. DNA for the CDR3: TGCGCCAGCAGCCAGGGAGGTGGAAGGTTATCCTATAATTCACCCCTCCACTTT.